This TCR beta chain was profiled in a study of T-cell memory formation after mild COVID-19. Study-wide findings and caveats: Still unconfirmed is whether the second-wave clones peaking on day 37 recognized SARS-CoV-2.

This clonotype occurred a few times. Its antigen is unidentified. Trimming pared 5 bases from V and 1 base from J, leaving 11 bases between. CDR3 size: 14 residues. In germline, CDR1 is SEHNR, CDR2 FQNEAQ (reference sequence). MiXCR, applied by TCRdb to the 5' RACE reads, yields one record per CDR3 protein. This sample has more than 250,000 distinct CDR3 sequences, with over 15% found just once. The chain recombines TRBV7-9 with TRBJ2-5; D is unclear. Material for sequencing was PBMCs or a T cell subset sorted from them (not recorded which). This clonotype was obtained from a man younger than 35 who had mild COVID-19 (a few samples of this study predate the infection). Cell type and time point are not known. CDR3 in DNA: TGTGCCAGCAGCGCAGCAGCCCCCCAAGAGACCCAGTACTTC. Protein product: CASSAAAPQETQYF.